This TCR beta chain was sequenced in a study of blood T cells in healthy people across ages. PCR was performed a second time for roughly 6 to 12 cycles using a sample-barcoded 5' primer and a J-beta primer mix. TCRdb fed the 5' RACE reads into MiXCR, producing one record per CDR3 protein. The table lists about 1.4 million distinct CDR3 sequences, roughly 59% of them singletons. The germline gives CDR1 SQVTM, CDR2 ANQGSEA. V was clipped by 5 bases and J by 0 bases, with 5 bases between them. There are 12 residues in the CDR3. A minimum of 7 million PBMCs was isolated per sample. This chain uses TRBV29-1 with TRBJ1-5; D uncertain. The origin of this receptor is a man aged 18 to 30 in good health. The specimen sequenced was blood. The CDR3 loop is CSVRNSNQPQHF. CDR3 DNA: TGCAGCGTTCGAAATAGCAATCAGCCCCAGCATTTT.